This TCR beta chain derives from a study of T cell changes during pregnancy in multiple sclerosis. After removal of 5 bases from V and 6 bases from J, the junction contained 4 bases not matched to a gene. The CDR3 runs 14 residues. Germline lookup yields CDR1 LNHDA and CDR2 SQIVND (reference sequence). TCRdb keeps only in-frame clones here, not all; method: immunoSEQ multiplex PCR. This table has around 100,000 clones, roughly nine tenths appearing once. This clone was observed a handful of times. The material was peripheral blood, obtained after pregnancy. This chain joins TRBV19 and TRBJ2-7; 13 positions agree with TRBD2. This clonotype was obtained from a female donor with multiple sclerosis, enrolled in a pregnancy study. CDR3 region: CASSVGLAGFEQYF. The DNA of the CDR3 is TGTGCCAGTAGTGTGGGACTAGCGGGGTTCGAGCAGTACTTC.